The 25 T cell receptor beta chains below were found in one sample sequenced in a study of blood T cell repertoires in COVID-19. Sequencing used immunoSEQ multiplex PCR; TCRdb keeps in-frame clones, though not all of them. The sample lists about 210,000 clones, 84% occurring once. The sample consisted of peripheral blood. Receptor source: a man in his fifties with active or convalescent COVID-19.

J is TRBJ1-2 and V is TRBV6-5; maybe TRBD1 (6 bases). V lost 4 bases, J lost 6 bases, and 18 bases lay in between. The germline V gene encodes CDR1 MNHEY and CDR2 SVGAGI. The CDR3 is 15 amino acids. CDR3: CASSSGRGGGNGYTF. In nucleotides, the CDR3 is TGTGCCAGCAGTTCGGGGAGGGGAGGGGGGAATGGCTACACCTTC.

This clone was seen once. The chain has TRBV5-8 and TRBJ1-4, with 11 bases aligning to TRBD1. CDR3 length: 17 amino acids. The V and J ends lost 0 bases and 6 bases, in that order; junction bases with no gene match: 7. Per germline, CDR1 SGHTS and CDR2 YDEGEE. CDR3 nucleotide sequence: TGTGCCAGCAGCTTGGGGACAGGGGGCCGGGGAGATGAAAAACTGTTTTTT. It specifies CASSLGTGGRGDEKLFF. The full variable domain, rest sourced from reference TRBV5-8 and TRBJ1-4, is EAGVTQSPTHLIKTRGQQATLRCSPISGHTSVYWYQQALGLGLQFLLWYDEGEERNRGNFPPRFSGRQFPNYSSELNVNALELEDSALYLCASSLGTGGRGDEKLFFGSGTQLSVL.

In its sample, this clone was seen a few times. V and J are TRBV5-6 and TRBJ1-6, with 8 bases matching TRBD1. The J segment lost 11 bases and the V segment lost 4 bases, leaving 5 bases of the junction unmatched. Germline V lookup: CDR1 SGHDT, CDR2 YYEEEE. The CDR3 has 13 residues. The CDR3 loop reads CASSHRGAAPLHF. Written as DNA, the CDR3 is TGTGCCAGCAGCCACAGGGGGGCAGCACCCCTCCACTTT.

The chain recombines TRBV7-6 with TRBJ2-1; 7 bases align to TRBD2. V lost 3 bases, J lost 0 bases, and 2 bases stayed unmatched. From germline, CDR1 is SGHVS and CDR2 FNYEAQ. This CDR3 has 15 amino acids. The CDR3 nucleotides are TGTGCCAGCAGCTTGGGCGGGGGCTCCTACAATGAGCAGTTCTTC. Residues: CASSLGGGSYNEQFF.

In this sample, this clone turned up once. The CDR3 region is CASSQVPDRTATQYF. CDR3 bases: TGTGCCAGCAGCCAAGTACCGGACAGAACTGCGACCCAGTACTTC. The V call is TRBV3-1 (or the pseudogene TRBV3-2), the J call TRBJ2-5, with a weak D call TRBD1 (6 bases). Trimming removed 1 base from V and 7 bases from J, with 16 bases in between. The CDR3 covers 15 residues. Germline V CDR1 and CDR2: LGHDT, YNNKEL (reference sequence).

This chain links TRBV5-6 with TRBJ2-5; the D gene is possibly TRBD1 (6 bases). Germline V CDR1 and CDR2: SGHDT, YYEEEE. The CDR3 totals 15 residues. V shed 5 bases and J shed 2 bases, with 16 bases lying between them. As DNA, the CDR3 is TGTGCCAGCAGAAAAACAGGGTCGGGGCAAGAGACCCAGTACTTC. Encoded protein: CASRKTGSGQETQYF. Together with reference TRBV5-6 and TRBJ2-5, the CDR3 gives the full variable domain: DAGVTQSPTHLIKTRGQQVTLRCSPKSGHDTVSWYQQALGQGPQFIFQYYEEEERQRGNFPDRFSGHQFPNYSSELNVNALLLGDSALYLCASRKTGSGQETQYFGPGTRLLVL.

The chain couples TRBV6-5 to TRBJ2-4, with D possibly matching TRBD2 (6 bases). Germline values: CDR1 MNHEY, CDR2 SVGAGI. The CDR3 sequence is 14 residues long. Trimming cost V 6 bases and J 5 bases, with 14 bases left between them. In DNA form, the CDR3 reads TGTGCCAGCAGGGATGGGGGGATAGAAAACATTCAGTACTTC. Its translation: CASRDGGIENIQYF.

The chain recombines TRBV5-1 with TRBJ1-5; 7 positions agree with TRBD1. CDR1 and CDR2 (germline): SGHRS, YFSETQ. V was clipped by 7 bases and J by 2 bases; unmatched bases: 9. The CDR3 covers 15 residues. CDR3 sequence (DNA): TGCGCCAGCCCGGGGACAGTCTGGGGCAATCAGCCCCAGCATTTT. Translating it yields CASPGTVWGNQPQHF.

The V and J genes are TRBV7-2 and TRBJ1-5; TRBD1 agrees at 7 bases. The CDR3 spans 16 residues. The V segment lost 3 bases and the J segment 0 bases; nucleotides outside the gene matches: 5. Germline V gene data show CDR1 as SGHTA and CDR2 as FQGNSA. The CDR3, as DNA: TGTGCCAGCAGCTTCGAGGGGGCTGATAGCAATCAGCCCCAGCATTTT. This translates into CASSFEGADSNQPQHF.

This clone appeared once. The V and J genes are TRBV24-1 and TRBJ1-5; D is undetermined. V gave up 3 bases and J gave up 2 bases, with 4 bases separating them. Germline CDR1 KGHDR, CDR2 SFDVKD. The CDR3 has 13 amino acids. The CDR3, as DNA: TGTGCCACCAGTGATATAGGCAATCAGCCCCAGCATTTT. Its protein is CATSDIGNQPQHF.

Written as DNA, the CDR3 is TGTGCCAGCAGTTTTGGGGACAGGGGGAGAAAACTGTTTTTT. This codes for CASSFGDRGRKLFF. The chain couples TRBV6-5 to TRBJ1-4; 11 bases are a match to TRBD1. From germline, CDR1 is MNHEY and CDR2 SVGAGI. After removal of 4 bases from V and 10 bases from J, the junction contained 5 bases not matched to a gene. The length of the CDR3 is 14 residues.

This chain links TRBV19 with TRBJ1-2; 7 nucleotides line up with TRBD1. Germline values: CDR1 LNHDA, CDR2 SQIVND (reference sequence). The CDR3 has 15 amino acids. Trimming at V came to 4 bases and at J to 0 bases, leaving 5 bases not matched to a gene. The CDR3 is CASSRGQDSNYGYTF. In nucleotides, the CDR3 is TGTGCCAGTAGTAGAGGACAGGATTCTAACTATGGCTACACCTTC.

V and J are TRBV11-3 and TRBJ2-7, with TRBD1 matching 7 bases. After removal of 5 bases from V and 1 base from J, the junction contained 5 bases not matched to a gene. Germline V gene data show CDR1 as SGHNT and CDR2 as YENEEA. This CDR3 contains 14 residues. DNA for the CDR3: TGTGCCAGCAGCACGACGGGACAGTCCTACGAGCAGTACTTC. Translation gives CASSTTGQSYEQYF.

The J gene is TRBJ1-2, the V gene TRBV27, with D perhaps matching TRBD1 (6 bases). This CDR3 is 12 amino acids long. Germline values: CDR1 MNHEY, CDR2 SMNVEV (reference sequence). Trimming removed 5 bases from V and 8 bases from J, with 12 bases in between. The CDR3 region has the DNA TGTGCCAGCAGTCCCACAGGGTACGGCTACACCTTC. Encoded protein: CASSPTGYGYTF.

This clone has just one count. This rearrangement joins TRBV24-1 to TRBJ1-4, with D possibly TRBD1 on 5 matching bases. Between the trimmed V and J ends, which lost 7 bases and 7 bases, there was a span of 6 bases. The germline gives CDR1 KGHDR, CDR2 SFDVKD. The CDR3 contains 11 residues. The CDR3 DNA reads TGTGCCACCAGAACAGGTGAAAAACTGTTTTTT. It encodes CATRTGEKLFF.

This rearrangement joins TRBV10-1 to TRBJ2-7; no definite D call. The germline V and J ends were trimmed by 3 bases and 0 bases, with 18 bases remaining between them. Germline-derived CDR1 and CDR2 are WNHNN and SYGVQD (reference sequence). There are 17 residues in the CDR3. Here the CDR3 DNA reads TGCGCCAGCAGTGATGGAGAGACGGAATTGAGCTCCTACGAGCAGTACGTC. Amino acid sequence: CASSDGETELSSYEQYV.

The chain has TRBV28 and TRBJ2-3; tentative D call: TRBD2 (6 bases). The germline gives CDR1 MDHEN, CDR2 SYDVKM. V was clipped by 0 bases and J by 1 base, with 8 bases between them. This CDR3 is built from 15 residues. The CDR3 sequence is CASSLWEGGTDTQYF. DNA for the CDR3: TGTGCCAGCAGTTTATGGGAGGGAGGCACAGATACGCAGTATTTT.

The chain combines TRBV2 with TRBJ2-3; 11 bases fit TRBD2. The CDR3 consists of 15 residues. Germline assignment: CDR1 SNHLY and CDR2 FYNNEI. Trimming cost V 4 bases and J 2 bases; bases outside gene matches: 2. The CDR3 sequence: CASSGLAGITDTQYF. DNA of the CDR3: TGTGCCAGCAGTGGACTAGCGGGGATCACAGATACGCAGTATTTT.

This chain links TRBV12-3 or TRBV12-4 with TRBJ2-1, with D unresolved. Trimming removed 2 bases at V and 5 bases at J, with 7 bases between. This CDR3 comprises 13 residues. The CDR3 loop is CASSLTPDNEQFF. The CDR3 DNA follows: TGTGCCAGCAGTTTAACTCCCGACAATGAGCAGTTCTTC.

The chain couples TRBV12-3 or TRBV12-4 to TRBJ1-3; D ambiguous. Trimming removed 6 bases at V and 14 bases at J, with 5 bases between. The CDR3 is 8 residues long. CDR3: CASSPLYF. The CDR3 coding sequence is TGTGCCAGCAGCCCGTTATATTTT.

The rearrangement links TRBV2 to TRBJ2-1; 10 nucleotides agree with TRBD2. With 7 bases clipped from V and 7 bases from J, the junction kept 7 bases outside the gene matches. The germline CDR1 and CDR2 sequences are SNHLY and FYNNEI. The length of the CDR3 is 14 residues. The CDR3 reads CASTEGLAWNEQFF. The CDR3 DNA is TGTGCCAGCACTGAGGGACTAGCGTGGAATGAGCAGTTCTTC.

This chain joins TRBV24-1 and TRBJ1-1; D gene unclear. The CDR3 runs to 13 residues. Germline CDR1 KGHDR, CDR2 SFDVKD. V dropped 5 bases and J dropped 7 bases, with 13 bases sitting between them. The CDR3 nucleotides read TGTGCCACCAGTGCCCACGGCCCGGGTGAAGCTTTCTTT. Protein: CATSAHGPGEAFF.

V is TRBV7-3 and J is TRBJ1-1, with 8 bases fitting TRBD1. CDR1 is SGHTA, CDR2 FQGTGA, per germline. J was trimmed by 1 base and V by 4 bases; bases with no gene match: 2. The CDR3 spans 14 residues. CDR3 bases: TGTGCCAGCAGCTGGCAGGGGGCGAACACTGAAGCTTTCTTT. Encoded protein: CASSWQGANTEAFF.

The rearrangement joins TRBV18 to TRBJ2-5, with D perhaps TRBD2 (6 bases). With 5 bases removed from V and 5 bases from J, the gap between germline ends came to 15 bases. CDR1 KGHSH and CDR2 LQKENI come from the germline V gene. The CDR3 length is 14 residues. The CDR3 loop is CASSGTPVGETQYF. Here the CDR3 DNA reads TGTGCCAGCTCAGGGACTCCCGTTGGGGAGACCCAGTACTTC.

J is TRBJ1-1 and V is TRBV5-4, with D possibly being TRBD1 (6 bases). The V end was cut by 10 bases, the J end by 2 bases, with 21 bases between. Germline CDR1 reads SGHNT; CDR2 reads YYREEE (reference sequence). The CDR3 spans 15 residues. The DNA for the CDR3 is TGTGCCTTAAGATGGGGGCAAGATATCAACACTGAAGCTTTCTTT. It encodes CALRWGQDINTEAFF.